Below are 17 T cell receptor beta chains sequenced from a single sample in a study of blood T cell repertoires in COVID-19. Here immunoSEQ multiplex PCR was the method, and the copy in TCRdb shows in-frame clones only, minus some. Counted here are about 200,000 clones, roughly 87% occurring once; the ten biggest clones make up about 1.9%. The source material was peripheral blood. The receptors here all came from a man in his forties with active or convalescent COVID-19.

This chain joins TRBV5-4 and TRBJ2-5; 10 bases map to TRBD1. The germline V gene encodes CDR1 SGHNT and CDR2 YYREEE (reference sequence). V lost 4 bases to trimming and J lost 2 bases; unmatched junction nucleotides: 5. The CDR3 extends over 15 amino acids. The CDR3 region is CASSIGQGGQETQYF. The CDR3 DNA reads TGTGCCAGCAGCATAGGACAGGGGGGTCAAGAGACCCAGTACTTC. Combining the CDR3 with reference TRBV5-4 and TRBJ2-5 gives the whole variable domain ETGVTQSPTHLIKTRGQQVTLRCSSQSGHNTVSWYQQALGQGPQFIFQYYREEENGRGNFPPRFSGLQFPNYSSELNVNALELDDSALYLCASSIGQGGQETQYFGPGTRLLVL.

The rearrangement links TRBV6-5 to TRBJ1-1, with D possibly being TRBD1 (5 bases). Germline V lookup: CDR1 MNHEY, CDR2 SVGAGI. Trimming removed 2 bases from V and 2 bases from J, with 12 bases in between. CDR3 size: 15 residues. CDR3 coding DNA: TGTGCCAGCAGTTACCCGGGGGGGGGTAACACTGAAGCTTTCTTT. It translates to CASSYPGGGNTEAFF.

The rearrangement joins TRBV4-1 to TRBJ2-7; D possibly corresponds to TRBD2 (6 bases). Germline V gene lookup returns CDR1 MGHRA and CDR2 YSYEKL. The CDR3 has 13 residues. V lost 3 bases to trimming and J lost 12 bases, with 18 bases between them. The CDR3 nucleotides are TGCGCCAGCAGCCAGGAGGAGGGCAGCCGGGGGTACTTC. Amino acid sequence: CASSQEEGSRGYF.

This rearrangement joins TRBV3-1 (or the pseudogene TRBV3-2) to TRBJ2-7; possible D gene TRBD2, 5 bases. CDR3 length equals 14 residues. Trimming left V 3 bases short and J 1 base short, with 10 bases between. Germline V lookup: CDR1 LGHDT, CDR2 YNNKEL (reference sequence). For the CDR3, the DNA is TGTGCCAGCAGCCATGCCTCGGGGTCCTACGAGCAGTACTTC. This translates into CASSHASGSYEQYF.

J is TRBJ2-2 and V is TRBV29-1; 7 nucleotides match TRBD2. The CDR3 sequence is 15 residues long. J was trimmed by 5 bases and V by 1 base; bases with no gene match: 7. Germline V lookup: CDR1 SQVTM, CDR2 ANQGSEA. CDR3 sequence (DNA): TGCAGCGTTGAAGGGAGCGGGGCTACGACCGGGGAGCTGTTTTTT. It yields the protein CSVEGSGATTGELFF.

This clone was found once. The chain has TRBV28 and TRBJ1-2; 9 positions agree with TRBD1. Germline V gene lookup returns CDR1 MDHEN and CDR2 SYDVKM. The CDR3 has 15 residues. The V gene end was trimmed by 6 bases and the J gene end by 7 bases; junction bases not matched to a gene: 12. CDR3 coding DNA: TGTGCCAGCAGCAATGGACAGGGGAAGGTCTCTGGCTACACCTTC. Protein product: CASSNGQGKVSGYTF.

The chain employs TRBV28 and TRBJ2-1; 8 positions agree with TRBD2. CDR1 is MDHEN and CDR2 is SYDVKM in the germline V gene. J gave up 4 bases and V 7 bases, and 12 bases lay outside the gene matches. This CDR3 comprises 16 residues. Here the CDR3 reads CASMGFSASGYNEQFF. The CDR3 nucleotides are TGTGCCAGCATGGGTTTTTCCGCTAGCGGGTACAATGAGCAGTTCTTC.

Many counts were recorded for this clone. This sequence joins TRBV5-1 and TRBJ2-3; 8 bases agree with TRBD2. The CDR3 sequence is 14 residues long. Trimming removed 9 bases from V and 6 bases from J; junction bases left unmatched: 12. Germline CDR1 and CDR2: SGHRS and YFSETQ. The CDR3 nucleotides read TGCGCCACCTACCGGAGCGGGGGCGGGGATACGCAGTATTTT. Amino acid sequence: CATYRSGGGDTQYF.

V usage is TRBV2 and J usage is TRBJ2-4, with D possibly matching TRBD2 (5 bases). The CDR3 has 14 residues. V lost 5 bases to trimming and J lost 0 bases, with 8 bases between them. Per the germline V gene, CDR1 is SNHLY and CDR2 is FYNNEI. This CDR3 is CASSTSVAKNIQYF. The CDR3 DNA is TGTGCCAGCAGTACTAGTGTAGCCAAAAACATTCAGTACTTC.

The chain links TRBV9 to TRBJ2-2, with 8 bases that match TRBD1. Germline CDR1 and CDR2: SGDLS and YYNGEE. Trimming cost V 4 bases and J 1 base; bases outside gene matches: 3. The CDR3 extends over 15 amino acids. CDR3 in DNA: TGTGCCAGCAGCTTCGGGACAGGGAACACCGGGGAGCTGTTTTTT. Its protein is CASSFGTGNTGELFF.

The V gene is TRBV30, the J gene TRBJ1-2; D is uncertain. CDR3 length: 15 amino acids. Germline V gene lookup returns CDR1 GTSNPN and CDR2 SVGIG (reference sequence). Trimming removed 0 bases from V and 8 bases from J, with 19 bases in between. CDR3 in DNA: TGTGCCTGGAGTGTACTTTCCCCCTACTCTAGGGGCTACACCTTC. Its translation: CAWSVLSPYSRGYTF.

DNA for the CDR3: TGCGCCAGCAGCTTCGCCGGCCACGGGGAGACCCAGTACTTC. This sequence encodes CASSFAGHGETQYF. The chain has TRBV5-1 and TRBJ2-5; D is uncertain. This CDR3 contains 14 residues. Trimming took off 2 bases at V and 5 bases at J, with 13 bases between the two ends. From germline, CDR1 is SGHRS and CDR2 YFSETQ.

The chain couples TRBV6-1 to TRBJ1-2; D is possibly TRBD1 (6 bases). CDR3 size: 15 residues. V lost 3 bases to trimming and J lost 8 bases, with 19 bases between them. Germline lookup yields CDR1 MNHNS and CDR2 SASEGT. CDR3 protein: CASSDVDRQAQGYTF. DNA of the CDR3: TGTGCCAGCAGTGACGTAGACCGACAGGCACAGGGCTACACCTTC.

This clone has only a few counts. V usage is TRBV19 and J usage is TRBJ2-3; weak D call: TRBD1 (6 bases). Germline loops: CDR1 LNHDA, CDR2 SQIVND (reference sequence). The CDR3 consists of 14 residues. The V and J ends lost 1 base and 5 bases respectively, with 10 bases between them. The CDR3 nucleotides read TGTGCCAGTAGTATAGGACAGGCCCGAGATACGCAGTATTTT. It specifies CASSIGQARDTQYF.

The chain employs TRBV4-2 and TRBJ1-5; possibly TRBD1 for D (5 bases). Germline values: CDR1 LGHNA, CDR2 YNFKEQ. V was shortened by 3 bases and J by 2 bases, with 11 bases between the two germline ends. The CDR3 consists of 15 residues. The CDR3 bases are TGTGCCAGCAGCCAGGGGCCGACAGGCAATCAGCCCCAGCATTTT. This translates into CASSQGPTGNQPQHF.

The CDR3 loop reads CASSPSPGGGELFF. The CDR3 region has the DNA TGTGCCAGCAGCCCCTCCCCGGGGGGCGGGGAGCTGTTTTTT. The chain links TRBV4-2 to TRBJ2-2; 7 nucleotides align to TRBD2. Germline trimming cut 4 bases from V and 7 bases from J; bases unmatched to any gene: 6. Germline-derived CDR1 and CDR2 are LGHNA and YNFKEQ. The CDR3 has 14 residues.

The V call is TRBV11-2, the J call TRBJ2-2; D is possibly TRBD2 (6 bases). Germline-derived CDR1 and CDR2 are SGHAT and FQNNGV. V was trimmed by 0 bases and J by 5 bases, leaving 13 bases between them. This CDR3 spans 16 amino acids. In DNA, the CDR3 is TGTGCCAGCAGCTTAGATAGGCAGGGAGGTACCGGGGAGCTGTTTTTT. Translated: CASSLDRQGGTGELFF.